This paragraph covers one T cell receptor beta chain sequence. Its target is unknown. This entry belongs to a study of STAT5B mutations in CD4+ large granular lymphocyte leukemia. The study's findings and limits: Top patient clones used TRBV06 genes more often: 8/27 versus 2/35 in controls. Around 25% of private leukemic clonotypes occurred rarely in other patients' non-leukemic repertoires.

Measured with immunoSEQ multiplex PCR; TCRdb has only the in-frame clones, and not every one. The sample records roughly 40,000 clones, less than 85% being singletons. The CDR3 is 18 amino acids. V gave up 0 bases and J gave up 1 base; unmatched junction bases: 12. Per germline, CDR1 SGHNT and CDR2 YYREEE (reference sequence). The clonotype comes from a human donor in good health. The specimen was CD4+ T cells from blood buffy coats. The chain joins TRBV5-4 to TRBJ1-1; 7 positions agree with TRBD1. CDR3 sequence reads: CASSLGGDRVGRNTEAFF. CDR3 bases: TGTGCCAGCAGCTTGGGGGGCGACAGGGTCGGGAGGAACACTGAAGCTTTCTTT. The full variable domain, completed using reference TRBV5-4 and TRBJ1-1, is ETGVTQSPTHLIKTRGQQVTLRCSSQSGHNTVSWYQQALGQGPQFIFQYYREEENGRGNFPPRFSGLQFPNYSSELNVNALELDDSALYLCASSLGGDRVGRNTEAFFGQGTRLTVV.